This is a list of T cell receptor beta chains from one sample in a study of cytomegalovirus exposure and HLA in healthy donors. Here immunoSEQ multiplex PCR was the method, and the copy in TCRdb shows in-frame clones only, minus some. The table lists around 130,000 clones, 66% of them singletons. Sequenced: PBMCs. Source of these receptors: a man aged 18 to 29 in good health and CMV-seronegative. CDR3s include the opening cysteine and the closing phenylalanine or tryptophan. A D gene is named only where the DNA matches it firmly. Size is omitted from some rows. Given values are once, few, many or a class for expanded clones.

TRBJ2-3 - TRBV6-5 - CASSYWRNTDTQYF TGTGCCAGCAGTTACTGGCGGAACACAGATACGCAGTATTTT
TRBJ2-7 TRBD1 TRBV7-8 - CASSLASWTGLSYEQYF TGTGCCAGCAGCTTAGCCTCCTGGACAGGCCTCTCCTACGAGCAGTACTTC
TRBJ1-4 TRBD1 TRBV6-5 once CASSGTGEIEKLFF TGTGCCAGCAGTGGGACAGGGGAAATTGAAAAACTGTTTTTT
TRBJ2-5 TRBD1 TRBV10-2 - CASSAQQGPQETQYF TGCGCCAGCAGTGCCCAACAGGGGCCCCAAGAGACCCAGTACTTC
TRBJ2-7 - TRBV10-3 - CAITRRDRGDEQYF TGTGCCATCACTCGCCGTGATAGGGGCGACGAGCAGTACTTC
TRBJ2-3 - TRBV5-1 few CASSLGSRNTDTQYF TGCGCCAGCAGCTTGGGATCGAGGAACACAGATACGCAGTATTTT
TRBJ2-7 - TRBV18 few CASSPQDYRRLEQYF TGTGCCAGCTCACCGCAGGACTACCGAAGGCTCGAGCAGTACTTC
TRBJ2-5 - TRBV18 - CASSPLYQGQETQYF TGTGCCAGCTCACCACTGTACCAGGGGCAAGAGACCCAGTACTTC
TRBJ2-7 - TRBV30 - CAWSEGVGSYEQYF TGTGCCTGGAGTGAGGGGGTGGGCTCCTACGAGCAGTACTTC
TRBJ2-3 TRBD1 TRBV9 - CARSSYGGQGKDTQYF TGTGCCCGCAGCTCCTACGGCGGACAGGGGAAAGATACGCAGTATTTT
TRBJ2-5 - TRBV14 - CASSRRRSGETQYF TGTGCCAGCAGCCGACGCCGGAGTGGGGAGACCCAGTACTTC
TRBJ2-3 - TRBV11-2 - CASSLVPGSTDTQYF TGTGCCAGCAGCTTAGTCCCAGGCAGCACAGATACGCAGTATTTT
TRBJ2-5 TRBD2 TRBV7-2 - CASSLPPWTSQKETQYF TGTGCCAGCAGCTTACCCCCCTGGACTAGCCAAAAAGAGACCCAGTACTTC
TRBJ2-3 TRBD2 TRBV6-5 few CASSYRGGSRTDTQYF TGTGCCAGCAGTTACCGTGGCGGGAGTCGGACAGATACGCAGTATTTT
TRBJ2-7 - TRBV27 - CASRGRGYEQYF TGTGCCAGCAGGGGCAGGGGATACGAGCAGTACTTC
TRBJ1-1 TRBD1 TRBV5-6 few CASSWGQGRGTEAFF TGTGCCAGCAGCTGGGGACAGGGGAGGGGGACTGAAGCTTTCTTT
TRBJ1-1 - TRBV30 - CAWSDRTASKAFF TGTGCCTGGAGTGACCGGACAGCCAGTAAAGCTTTCTTT
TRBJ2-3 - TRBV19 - CASSPRRQGTDTQYF TGTGCCAGTAGTCCAAGGCGACAGGGCACAGATACGCAGTATTTT
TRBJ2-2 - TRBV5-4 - CASSRGSSGELFF TGTGCCAGCAGCCGGGGGAGTTCCGGGGAGCTGTTTTTT
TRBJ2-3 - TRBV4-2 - CASSQETGGRGIDTQYF TGTGCCAGCAGCCAAGAAACCGGGGGGAGGGGGATAGATACGCAGTATTTT
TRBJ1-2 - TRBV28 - CATVASYGYTF TGTGCCACCGTGGCCTCCTATGGCTACACCTTC
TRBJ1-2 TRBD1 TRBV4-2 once CASSQDQGGGYTF TGTGCCAGCAGCCAAGACCAGGGGGGAGGCTACACCTTC
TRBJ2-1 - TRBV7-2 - CASSLEPLNEQFF TGTGCCAGCAGCTTAGAGCCACTCAATGAGCAGTTCTTC
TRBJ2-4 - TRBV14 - CASSQTRGIAKNIQYF TGTGCCAGCAGCCAAACAAGGGGGATAGCCAAAAACATTCAGTACTTC
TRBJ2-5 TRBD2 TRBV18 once CASSSPRRAGGRETQYF TGTGCCAGCTCAAGTCCGCGGAGAGCGGGGGGGAGAGAGACCCAGTACTTC
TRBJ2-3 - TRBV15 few CATSTGGHPDTQYF TGTGCCACCAGCACCGGGGGGCACCCAGATACGCAGTATTTT
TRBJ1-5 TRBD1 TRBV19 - CASNRGSNQPQHF TGTGCCAGTAACAGGGGTAGCAATCAGCCCCAGCATTTT
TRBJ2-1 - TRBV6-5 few CASRKREFTYNEQFF TGTGCCAGCAGAAAACGGGAGTTCACCTACAATGAGCAGTTCTTC
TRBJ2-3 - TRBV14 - CASSQAVRDTQYF TGTGCCAGCAGTCAAGCCGTTAGAGATACGCAGTATTTT
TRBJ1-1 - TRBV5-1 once CASSRGMNTEAFF TGCGCCAGCAGCCGGGGAATGAACACTGAAGCTTTCTTT
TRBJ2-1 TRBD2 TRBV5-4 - CASSRDGGRNEQFF TGTGCCAGCAGCCGCGACGGGGGGAGGAATGAGCAGTTCTTC
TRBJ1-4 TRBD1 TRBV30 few CAWSDREELFF TGTGCCTGGAGCGACAGGGAAGAACTGTTTTTT
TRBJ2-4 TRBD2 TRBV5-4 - CASSPGGLAGANFGGIQYF TGTGCCAGCAGCCCCGGAGGACTAGCGGGAGCCAACTTCGGGGGCATTCAGTACTTC
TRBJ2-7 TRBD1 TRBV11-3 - CASSLDGQAQQYF TGTGCCAGCAGCTTAGACGGACAGGCACAGCAGTACTTC